This T cell receptor beta chain came from a study of blood T cells in healthy people across ages (dated by TCRdb to about 2015). Turning to the overall study: In model experiments, template switching captured about one uniquely barcoded TCR beta cDNA molecule for every two T cells. The donors were divided into four age groups: young (average around 17 years), middle-aged (roughly 42), aged (approximately 64) and long-lived (82). Two additional independent replicas of 1 million unique cDNA reads from the same blood draw were analyzed for two donors (one aged 18 to 30 and one aged 80 or older). Using deep sequencing normalized with unique cDNA molecular identifiers, the study measured how TCR beta repertoire diversity changes with age.

This clonotype has a handful of counts. No antigen is known for it. Base quality data are lacking; no much larger clone is found one base away. Broader findings and caveats from the paper: As age increased, observed TCR beta diversity per million T cells dropped in a roughly linear way, and a significant reduction was already evident by age around 41. Compared with the aged group, the long-lived group had more naive CD4+ T cells, fewer expanded clones and increased TCR diversity, suggesting age selection. Conclusive comparison of naive and antigen-experienced compartments was prevented by the profiling of bulk unsorted PBMCs. Donor CMV infection status was unknown, potentially confounding age-related changes in expanded clonotypes. Estimates of total diversity based on one million sequenced T cells were regarded as lower bounds and as underestimates. The percentage of naive T cells measured by flow cytometry correlated strongly with observed TCR beta diversity.

Systemically healthy Caucasian individuals from Russia, 35 to 40 in total and aged about 6 to 100 years, were included as donors. Ten milliliters of peripheral blood were drawn from each donor into EDTA-treated Vacutainer tubes. Ficoll-Paque density-gradient centrifugation was used to isolate PBMCs, with at least 6.5 million per sample. Total RNA was extracted from PBMCs with Trizol reagent, with at least 6 micrograms obtained per sample. For every donor, flow cytometry on a PBMC aliquot measured the percentage of naive CD45RAhigh/CD27high T cells. From a lookup of the germline V gene (reference sequence), CDR1 and CDR2 are DFQATT and SNEGSKA. Spanning cysteine to phenylalanine, the CDR3 consists of 16 amino acids. Of the read, only the CDR3 DNA is kept; its 48 bases are in frame from base 1. V is clipped by 3 bases and J by 0 bases, and the sequence between their germline boundaries is 18 bases long.

The protocol used for the library was 5' RACE. Data came from an Illumina HiSeq 2500. The second PCR ran for roughly 7 to 11 cycles and used a J-beta primer mix along with a sample-barcoded 5' primer. A template-switch 5' adaptor carrying 12 random nucleotides introduced a unique molecular identifier onto each TCR beta cDNA molecule. Each sample yielded at least 2.5 million CDR3-containing paired-end reads. The Mint cDNA synthesis kit, primed by a TRBC-specific oligonucleotide, was used to synthesize first-strand cDNA from all RNA. After uracil-DNA glycosylase treatment, a first 18-cycle PCR used universal primers M1SS and BC2_uni_R on all cDNA. On the study's bioinformatics: For normalization, 1 million high-quality reads, each with a distinct molecular identifier, were randomly selected from each sample. Instead of being binned into consensus sequences, reads with shared molecular identifiers were discarded. MiTCR, run with a Q25 quality threshold and the strictest error-elimination algorithm, handled CDR3 identification, clonotype clustering and error correction. A nonparametric unseen species model with Euler transformation was used to estimate a lower bound on total TCR beta diversity. The public reads were reprocessed in TCRdb via fastp at Q25 and MiXCR, keeping in-frame beta chains. Identical CDR3 proteins give one entry, which carries the most common genes and DNA. The V and J calls were not made by the authors but by TCRdb's processing. Here the sample has about 1 million distinct CDR3 sequences; approximately 25% occur a single time. About 0.8% of the sample rests with the top ten.

A further study also used this sample, focusing on T cells of mothers and their children. The second study reports: Donors were nine systemically healthy Caucasian individuals: three mothers and their six children. cDNA synthesis used all of the extracted RNA, with 1.5 ug of RNA in each 15 ul reaction. In the second PCR, sample barcodes and 2-4 random nucleotides were introduced via the M1S primer. More than 9 million TCR beta CDR3 reads were obtained from each mother, and several million reads were obtained from each child. TCR recombination output is similarly shaped by thymic selection in related and unrelated pairs, with a minor effect exerted by inherited differences. Normalized repertoire overlap in related mother-child pairs was always slightly higher than in unrelated mother-child pairs, but the difference was never significant. No persistent microchimeric T cell clones were found, with a detection sensitivity of around 100 clones per million clonotypes. Deep NGS was used in the study to compare the TCR beta repertoires of mothers and children and to look for features that separate related mother-child pairs from unrelated individuals. On average, the children were around 11 +/- 4 years old, while the mothers were about 37 +/- 4 years old. After adapters were ligated using NEBNext reagents, the libraries underwent 100+100 nt paired-end sequencing on an Illumina HiSeq 2000. To avoid cross-contamination, the mother libraries and the child libraries were prepared a month apart and sequenced in separate runs. Between roughly 500,000 and 2,300,000 distinct TCR beta clonotypes were identified per donor. Naive TCR beta clonotypes were estimated from low-frequency clonotypes matched to each donor's FACS-determined naive share, without sorting.

Sequencing was done on a sample of blood. This TCR was recovered from a girl aged 2-10 years in good health. The V gene is TRBV20-1 and the J gene is TRBJ2-7; the D segment cannot be called with confidence. The CDR3 here reads CSARSSPAFSSYEQYF. The sequenced DNA is TGCAGTGCTAGGAGCAGTCCCGCTTTCAGCTCCTACGAGCAGTACTTC.